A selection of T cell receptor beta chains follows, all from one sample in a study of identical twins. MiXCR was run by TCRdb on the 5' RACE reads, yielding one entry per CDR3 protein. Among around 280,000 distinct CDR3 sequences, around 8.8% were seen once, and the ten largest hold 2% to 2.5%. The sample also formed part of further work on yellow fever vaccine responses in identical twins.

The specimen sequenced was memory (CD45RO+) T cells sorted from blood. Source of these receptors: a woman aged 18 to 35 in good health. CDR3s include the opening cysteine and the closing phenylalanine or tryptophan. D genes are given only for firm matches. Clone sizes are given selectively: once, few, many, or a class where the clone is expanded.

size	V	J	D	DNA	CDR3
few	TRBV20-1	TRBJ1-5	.	TGCAGTGCTGTGGCAGCTACCCTGCATAGCAATCAGCCCCAGCATTTT	CSAVAATLHSNQPQHF
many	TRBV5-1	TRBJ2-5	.	TGCGCCAGCAGCTTGTTCGGACAAGAGACCCAGTACTTC	CASSLFGQETQYF
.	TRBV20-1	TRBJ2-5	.	TGCAGTGCTAGAGATATAGCCAGCCAAGAGACCCAGTACTTC	CSARDIASQETQYF
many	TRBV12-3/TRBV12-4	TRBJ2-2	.	TGTGCCAGCAGTTTAAGCGTCTACACCGGGGAGCTGTTTTTT	CASSLSVYTGELFF
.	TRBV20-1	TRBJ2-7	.	TGCAGTGCTAGATTCCAGAGCTCCTACGAGCAGTACTTC	CSARFQSSYEQYF
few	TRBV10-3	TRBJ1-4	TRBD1	TGTGCCATCAGGGGGGACAGTAATGAAAAACTGTTTTTT	CAIRGDSNEKLFF
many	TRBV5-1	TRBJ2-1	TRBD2	TGCGCCAGCAGTCCCGTGAAAGCGGGGAATTCCTACAATGAGCAGTTCTTC	CASSPVKAGNSYNEQFF
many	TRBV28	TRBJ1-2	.	TGTGCCAGCAGTCCGACAGGCGGCTACACCTTC	CASSPTGGYTF
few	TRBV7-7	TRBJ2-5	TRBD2	TGTGCCAGCAGCTTAATGAGCAGCGGGAGCGGTGAGACCCAGTACTTC	CASSLMSSGSGETQYF
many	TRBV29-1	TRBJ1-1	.	TGCAGCGTTGTGCAGTACCAAGGGAGCACTGAAGCTTTCTTT	CSVVQYQGSTEAFF
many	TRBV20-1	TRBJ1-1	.	TGCAGTGCTAGAGTCGGACATCCGAACACTGAAGCTTTCTTT	CSARVGHPNTEAFF
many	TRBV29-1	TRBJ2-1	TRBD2	TGCAGCGGGGAGGGGATTGAGCAGTTCTTC	CSGEGIEQFF
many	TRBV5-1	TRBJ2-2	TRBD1	TGCGCCAGCAGCTTGGTGGGACAGGGTCGCCCCGGGGAGCTGTTTTTT	CASSLVGQGRPGELFF
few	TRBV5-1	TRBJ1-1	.	TGCGCCAGCAGATCGGTTACGAACACTGAAGCTTTCTTT	CASRSVTNTEAFF